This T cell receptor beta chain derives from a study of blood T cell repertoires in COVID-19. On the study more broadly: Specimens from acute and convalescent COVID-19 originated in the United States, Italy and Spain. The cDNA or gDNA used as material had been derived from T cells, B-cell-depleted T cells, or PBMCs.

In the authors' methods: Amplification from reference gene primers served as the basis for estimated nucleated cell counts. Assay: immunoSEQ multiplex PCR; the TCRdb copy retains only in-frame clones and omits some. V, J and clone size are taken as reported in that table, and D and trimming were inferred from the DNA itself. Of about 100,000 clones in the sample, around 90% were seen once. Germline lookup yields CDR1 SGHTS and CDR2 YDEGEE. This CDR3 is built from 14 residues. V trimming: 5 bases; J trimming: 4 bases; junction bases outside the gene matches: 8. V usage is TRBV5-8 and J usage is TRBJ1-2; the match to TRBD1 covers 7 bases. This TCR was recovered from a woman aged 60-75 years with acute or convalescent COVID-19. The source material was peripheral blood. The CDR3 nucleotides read TGTGCCAGCAGGAAAGGGACAGCTTCCTATGGCTACACCTTC. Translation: CASRKGTASYGYTF.